The 18 T cell receptor beta chains listed next were all sequenced from one sample in a study of cytomegalovirus exposure and HLA in healthy donors. Repertoires were generated with immunoSEQ multiplex PCR, while TCRdb's copy carries only in-frame clones and drops some. The table shows under 200,000 clones, with 91% occurring only once. The source material was PBMCs. These receptors all stem from a woman younger than 30 in good health and CMV-seropositive.

The chain couples TRBV15 to TRBJ1-1; D gene ambiguous. V lost 1 base and J lost 4, with 7 bases in between. The germline gives CDR1 LNHNV, CDR2 YYDKDF (reference sequence). There are 13 residues in the CDR3. The CDR3 sequence: CATSRVGITEAFF. Written as DNA, the CDR3 is TGTGCCACCAGCAGAGTCGGGATCACTGAAGCTTTCTTT.

The chain recombines TRBV5-5 with TRBJ2-1, with 12 nucleotides matching TRBD2. CDR1 SGHKS and CDR2 YYEKEE come from the germline V gene (reference sequence). J was trimmed by 7 bases and V by 4 bases; bases with no gene match: 6. This CDR3 has 15 amino acids. CDR3 DNA: TGTGCCAGCAGCCTCGGGACTAGCGGGTTTAATGAGCAGTTCTTC. This translates into CASSLGTSGFNEQFF.

This chain joins TRBV19 and TRBJ2-4, with TRBD2 matching over 13 bases. V was pared by 5 bases and J by 6 bases, with 13 bases of the junction left unmatched. The CDR3 is 18 residues long. CDR1 LNHDA and CDR2 SQIVND come from the germline V gene (reference sequence). This CDR3 is CASSWPGLAGVERNIQYF. For the CDR3, the DNA is TGTGCCAGTAGTTGGCCAGGACTAGCGGGGGTTGAGAGAAACATTCAGTACTTC.

The chain has TRBV28 and TRBJ2-5; TRBD1 agrees at 7 bases. The germline V gene has CDR1 MDHEN and CDR2 SYDVKM. Trimming removed 5 bases from V and 4 bases from J; junction bases left unmatched: 10. The length of the CDR3 is 15 residues. The CDR3 DNA reads as TGTGCCAGCAGTCCCAGGGACAGAGTCGGAGAGACCCAGTACTTC. Translating gives CASSPRDRVGETQYF.

V and J are TRBV7-6 and TRBJ1-1; a possible D gene is TRBD1 (6 bases). This CDR3 has 17 residues. Germline V gene data show CDR1 as SGHVS and CDR2 as FNYEAQ. With 6 bases removed from V and 4 bases from J, the gap between germline ends came to 24 bases. The CDR3 sequence: CASSRFGSGAVSTEAFF. CDR3 in DNA: TGTGCCAGCAGTCGATTCGGGTCAGGGGCGGTTTCCACTGAAGCTTTCTTT.

The V call is TRBV5-6, the J call TRBJ2-2; D remains ambiguous. From germline, CDR1 is SGHDT and CDR2 YYEEEE. This CDR3 comprises 15 residues. V lost 0 bases and J 0 bases, leaving 6 bases between the germline ends. CDR3 region: CASSLVRANTGELFF. Here the CDR3 DNA reads TGTGCCAGCAGCTTGGTTCGGGCGAACACCGGGGAGCTGTTTTTT.

The gene calls are TRBV7-9 and TRBJ2-7, with a weak D call TRBD1 (5 bases). Germline V lookup: CDR1 SEHNR, CDR2 FQNEAQ (reference sequence). The CDR3 totals 13 residues. The ends were cut back, 7 bases at V and 2 bases at J, with 12 bases in the middle. The CDR3 sequence: CASTTQGPYEQYF. In DNA, the CDR3 is TGTGCCAGCACCACTCAGGGCCCCTACGAGCAGTACTTC.

The chain carries TRBV28 and TRBJ2-7, with D tentatively TRBD2 (5 bases). Trimming took off 3 bases at V and 5 bases at J, with 14 bases between the two ends. The CDR3 is 14 amino acids. Germline CDR1 MDHEN, CDR2 SYDVKM. Written as DNA, the CDR3 is TGTGCCAGCAGTTTTGGTAGGGAGTCTCACGAGCAGTACTTC. It specifies CASSFGRESHEQYF.

The rearrangement joins TRBV10-3 to TRBJ2-3; the match to TRBD2 covers 8 bases. Germline V lookup: CDR1 ENHRY, CDR2 SYGVKD. J was trimmed by 3 bases and V by 3 bases; bases with no gene match: 8. CDR3 length: 16 residues. CDR3 DNA sequence: TGTGCCATCAGTGATCGAATGGCGGGGGGAACAGATACGCAGTATTTT. Residues: CAISDRMAGGTDTQYF.

The chain has TRBV2 and TRBJ2-1, with D possibly matching TRBD1 (5 bases). V lost 6 bases to trimming and J lost 1 base, with 16 bases between them. This CDR3 spans 16 amino acids. From germline, CDR1 is SNHLY and CDR2 FYNNEI. CDR3 DNA sequence: TGTGCCAGCAGGGCCGTAGGGGCTGGGTCCTACAATGAGCAGTTCTTC. Its protein is CASRAVGAGSYNEQFF.

In this sample, this clone turned up many times. The rearrangement links TRBV4-2 to TRBJ1-3, with 10 nucleotides matching TRBD1. This CDR3 has 16 amino acids. V was clipped by 4 bases and J by 7 bases; unmatched bases: 10. Germline V CDR1 and CDR2: LGHNA, YNFKEQ. DNA of the CDR3: TGTGCCAGCAGCCCTGAGACCGGGACAGGGGCGAACACCATATATTTT. Encoded protein: CASSPETGTGANTIYF.

The CDR3 DNA follows: TGTGCCAGCAGCTCGGACAGCTGGGAGACCCAGTACTTC. Translating gives CASSSDSWETQYF. V and J are TRBV5-4 and TRBJ2-5; D is possibly TRBD1 (6 bases). V gave up 3 bases and J gave up 5 bases, with 11 bases separating them. The CDR3 loop spans 13 amino acids. Germline V gene sequence: CDR1 SGHNT, CDR2 YYREEE (reference sequence).

The genes are TRBV14 and TRBJ2-3, with 12 nucleotides matching TRBD2. Germline CDR1 is SGHDN and CDR2 is FVKESK. The CDR3 runs to 17 residues. V was clipped by 2 bases and J by 2 bases; unmatched bases: 5. The CDR3 nucleotides are TGTGCCAGCAGCCAACATCGGACTAGCGGGATCACAGATACGCAGTATTTT. As protein: CASSQHRTSGITDTQYF.

V gene TRBV7-2 combines with J gene TRBJ1-4, with TRBD1 as a possible D gene (5 bases). Germline V gives CDR1 SGHTA, CDR2 FQGNSA. The CDR3 runs to 14 residues. V was clipped by 3 bases and J by 7 bases, with 12 bases between them. Here the CDR3 reads CASSFLTGFEKLFF. In DNA form, the CDR3 reads TGTGCCAGCAGCTTCCTAACAGGATTTGAAAAACTGTTTTTT.

A few counts support this clone. CDR3 region: CASSPDGTYGYTF. The CDR3 DNA is TGTGCCAGCTCACCAGATGGGACATATGGCTACACCTTC. V gene TRBV18 combines with J gene TRBJ1-2; the D gene is possibly TRBD1 (6 bases). Trimming left V 2 bases short and J 5 bases short, with 9 bases between. The germline V gene encodes CDR1 KGHSH and CDR2 LQKENI. This CDR3 has 13 residues.

The V gene is TRBV9, the J gene TRBJ2-1; maybe TRBD2 (6 bases). The germline CDR1 and CDR2 sequences are SGDLS and YYNGEE. The V end lost 0 bases, the J end lost 5 bases, and 9 bases lay between the germline ends. CDR3 length: 14 amino acids. The CDR3 loop is CASSVVGSHNEQFF. In DNA form, the CDR3 reads TGTGCCAGCAGCGTAGTCGGGAGTCACAATGAGCAGTTCTTC.

The V and J genes are TRBV7-9 and TRBJ2-3; tentative D call: TRBD2 (6 bases). The CDR3 spans 14 residues. The germline gives CDR1 SEHNR, CDR2 FQNEAQ (reference sequence). Trimming removed 4 bases from V and 4 bases from J, with 12 bases in between. CDR3 sequence reads: CASSSSGDPDTQYF. The CDR3, as DNA: TGTGCCAGCAGCTCCTCGGGGGACCCAGATACGCAGTATTTT.

The chain uses TRBV5-6 and TRBJ2-7, with 7 positions matching TRBD1. This CDR3 is 15 amino acids long. Germline CDR1 is SGHDT and CDR2 is YYEEEE. The ends lost 6 bases at V and 2 bases at J; junction bases unmatched: 11. CDR3 region: CASTVSLGTAYEQYF. The CDR3 coding sequence is TGTGCCAGCACCGTTTCTTTAGGGACAGCCTACGAGCAGTACTTC.